A selection of T cell receptor beta chains follows, all from one sample in a study of blood T cell repertoires in COVID-19. Produced via immunoSEQ multiplex PCR; TCRdb's table is partial and in-frame only. Altogether 45,000 to 60,000 clones are present, 60% to 85% being singletons, with the ten largest covering 15%. The sequenced sample was peripheral blood. These receptors were obtained from a human donor with active or convalescent COVID-19. The donor label of this sample is uncertain. Each CDR3 is given with its conserved first and last residue. The D gene is left open where the match is weak. Only some rows state a clone size, as once, few, many or a class for expanded clones.

size	D	J	V	CDR3	DNA
NA	NA	TRBJ1-2	TRBV19	CASRRTGGGAANYGYTF	TGTGCCAGTAGAAGAACCGGGGGAGGGGCGGCCAACTATGGCTACACCTTC
NA	TRBD2	TRBJ2-3	TRBV7-9	CASSSGTSGRRADTQYF	TGTGCCAGCAGCTCAGGGACTAGCGGGAGGAGGGCAGATACGCAGTATTTT
NA	NA	TRBJ1-6	TRBV10-3	CAISAGGESPLHF	TGTGCCATCAGTGCCGGTGGGGAGTCACCCCTCCACTTT
NA	TRBD2	TRBJ2-7	TRBV30	CAWSGEGSYEQYF	TGTGCCTGGAGCGGGGAGGGGTCCTACGAGCAGTACTTC
few	TRBD1	TRBJ1-3	TRBV19	CASSWGQLFPGNTIYF	TGTGCCAGTAGTTGGGGACAGCTTTTCCCTGGAAACACCATATATTTT
NA	TRBD1	TRBJ1-5	TRBV7-6	CASSLGTGTGDVGGNQPQHF	TGTGCCAGCAGCTTAGGGACCGGGACAGGGGATGTTGGCGGCAATCAGCCCCAGCATTTT
NA	TRBD2	TRBJ2-1	TRBV11-2	CASSLVKLAIPIHNEQFF	TGTGCCAGCAGCTTAGTTAAACTAGCGATCCCAATCCACAATGAGCAGTTCTTC
NA	TRBD2	TRBJ2-1	TRBV19	CASGTSGRAIEQFF	TGTGCCAGTGGAACTAGCGGGAGGGCTATTGAGCAGTTCTTC
NA	NA	TRBJ1-5	TRBV7-9	CASSSGHINQPQHF	TGTGCCAGCAGCTCGGGACATATAAATCAGCCCCAGCATTTT
NA	NA	TRBJ2-1	TRBV30	CAWSVLAGNEQFF	TGTGCCTGGAGTGTACTTGCGGGAAACGAGCAGTTCTTC
NA	NA	TRBJ2-2	TRBV6-5	CASIPTKNTGELFF	TGTGCCAGCATCCCTACTAAAAACACCGGGGAGCTGTTTTTT
NA	NA	TRBJ1-1	TRBV6-5	CASSYWGGEAFF	TGTGCCAGCAGTTACTGGGGCGGTGAAGCTTTCTTT
NA	TRBD2	TRBJ2-5	TRBV9	CASSPPGRRFGETQYF	TGTGCCAGCAGCCCCCCCGGGAGGCGCTTTGGAGAGACCCAGTACTTC
NA	TRBD1	TRBJ1-1	TRBV18	CASSTQGDPTEAFF	TGTGCCAGCTCGACACAGGGGGACCCTACTGAAGCTTTCTTT
NA	TRBD1	TRBJ1-1	TRBV5-1	CASSLSDRVFAFF	TGCGCCAGCAGCCTGAGTGACAGGGTCTTCGCTTTCTTT
NA	NA	TRBJ2-1	TRBV3-1/TRBV3-2	CASSQEDYRIYNEQFF	TGTGCCAGCAGCCAAGAGGACTATAGGATATACAATGAGCAGTTCTTC
medium-sized	TRBD1	TRBJ2-7	TRBV27	CASSRKRTGGGEQYF	TGTGCCAGCAGTCGGAAGCGGACAGGGGGAGGGGAGCAGTACTTC
NA	TRBD2	TRBJ2-1	TRBV24-1	CATSDPSGREQFF	TGTGCCACCAGTGATCCTAGCGGGAGGGAGCAGTTCTTC
NA	NA	TRBJ1-2	TRBV19	CASSRTGPQDGGYTF	TGTGCCAGTAGTCGTACAGGGCCTCAGGACGGTGGCTACACCTTC
NA	NA	TRBJ2-3	TRBV10-3	CAIGGAATDTQYF	TGTGCCATCGGGGGGGCGGCCACAGATACGCAGTATTTT
NA	NA	TRBJ1-6	TRBV5-6	CASTQGLPLSSYNSPLHF	TGTGCCAGCACCCAAGGACTCCCGCTCAGCTCCTATAATTCACCCCTCCACTTT
NA	TRBD1	TRBJ1-2	TRBV6-4	CASSGDRGRGYTF	TGTGCCAGCAGTGGGGACAGGGGGCGCGGCTACACCTTC
once	NA	TRBJ2-7	TRBV20-1	CSALLVPEQYF	TGCAGTGCCTTACTAGTTCCCGAGCAGTACTTC
NA	NA	TRBJ1-1	TRBV21-1	CASSDRENTEAFF	TGTGCCAGCAGCGACAGGGAGAACACTGAAGCTTTCTTT
few	NA	TRBJ1-2	TRBV5-1	CASSLTDSRGYTF	TGCGCCAGCAGCTTGACGGACAGTCGGGGCTACACCTTC
NA	NA	TRBJ2-5	TRBV5-1	CASSPVFGPGETQYF	TGCGCCAGCAGCCCAGTGTTTGGTCCGGGGGAGACCCAGTACTTC
NA	TRBD1	TRBJ2-4	TRBV6-2/TRBV6-3	CASSRYYPSTGGIAKNIQYF	TGTGCCAGCAGTCGCTACTATCCTTCTACAGGGGGAATAGCCAAAAACATTCAGTACTTC
NA	TRBD1	TRBJ1-1	TRBV24-1	CATSDGGTGINEAFF	TGTGCCACCAGTGATGGGGGGACAGGGATTAATGAAGCTTTCTTT
NA	TRBD1	TRBJ1-1	TRBV7-3	CASSRDRGTSTEAFF	TGTGCCAGCAGCCGGGACAGGGGGACGTCCACTGAAGCTTTCTTT
NA	TRBD1	TRBJ1-2	TRBV7-2	CASSQGQNYGYTF	TGTGCCAGCAGCCAGGGACAGAACTATGGCTACACCTTC
once	NA	TRBJ2-1	TRBV7-3	CASSLGSGRYNEQFF	TGTGCCAGCAGCTTGGGTAGCGGACGCTACAATGAGCAGTTCTTC
NA	NA	TRBJ2-3	TRBV11-2	CASSLQGAGSTDTQYF	TGTGCCAGCAGCCTACAGGGAGCTGGAAGCACAGATACGCAGTATTTT
NA	NA	TRBJ1-2	TRBV11-3	CASSLAGTGANYGYTF	TGTGCCAGCAGCTTGGCCGGGACGGGGGCTAACTATGGCTACACCTTC
once	TRBD1	TRBJ2-1	TRBV9	CASSVRGAGGHEQFF	TGTGCCAGCAGCGTAAGGGGAGCAGGGGGCCATGAGCAGTTCTTC
NA	NA	TRBJ1-5	TRBV5-5	CASSLSQGIQPQHF	TGTGCCAGCAGTTTGAGTCAGGGCATTCAGCCCCAGCATTTT
NA	NA	TRBJ2-7	TRBV5-1	CASSLGYYEQYF	TGCGCCAGCAGCTTGGGCTACTACGAGCAGTACTTC
NA	NA	TRBJ1-4	TRBV4-1	CASSQERVTGSATATNEKLFF	TGCGCCAGCAGCCAAGAAAGGGTTACGGGGTCCGCCACAGCAACTAATGAAAAACTGTTTTTT
few	NA	TRBJ1-2	TRBV12-3/TRBV12-4	CASSLGVRAGYTF	TGTGCCAGCAGTTTGGGAGTGCGGGCTGGCTACACCTTC